The source of this T cell receptor beta chain is a study of T-cell memory formation after mild COVID-19. Study at large: TCR clustering was largely donor specific.

This clonotype was counted only a few times. TCRdb re-called the 5' RACE reads through MiXCR, storing one row per CDR3 protein. The sample lists about 250,000 distinct CDR3 sequences, roughly 14% occurring once. V lost 7 bases to trimming and J lost 2 bases; unmatched junction nucleotides: 7. Germline V CDR1 and CDR2: DFQATT, SNEGSKA (reference sequence). The CDR3 spans 14 residues. The receptor comes from an adult woman who had mild COVID-19 (a few samples of this study predate the infection). Cell type and time point are not known. Sequencing was done on a sample of PBMCs or a T cell subset sorted from them (not recorded which). This chain uses TRBV20-1 with TRBJ2-3, with 9 bases aligning to TRBD2. CDR3 in amino acids: CSVLAGADTDTQYF. The CDR3 DNA sequence: TGCAGTGTCTTAGCGGGGGCGGACACAGATACGCAGTATTTT.